These T cell receptor beta chains were read from a single sample in a study of T cells in Graves' hyperthyroidism and ophthalmopathy. TCRdb processed the multiplex PCR reads anew with MiXCR; each CDR3 protein has one entry. The data show some 550,000 distinct CDR3 sequences, roughly a sixth seen once. Sequencing used blood. All receptors derive from a woman in her thirties or forties with Graves' ophthalmopathy. The CDR3 runs from the conserved cysteine through the conserved F or W. The D gene is left open where the match is weak. Clone sizes are given selectively: once, few, many, or a class where the clone is expanded.

j_call v_call d_call cdr3_length clone_size cdr3_nt cdr3_aa
TRBJ2-2 TRBV7-9 TRBD2 19 once TGTGCCAGCAGCGCCATGGGACTAGCGGGAGGGCCTCGCACCGGGGAGCTGTTTTTT CASSAMGLAGGPRTGELFF
TRBJ2-7 TRBV6-1 - 15 - TGTGCCAGCAGTGGATTGGGGGGCCAGACCTACGAGCAGTACTTC CASSGLGGQTYEQYF
TRBJ1-2 TRBV10-3 - 14 - TGTGCCATCAGTGAGCTCGATCAAGGGGATGGCTACACCTTC CAISELDQGDGYTF
TRBJ1-6 TRBV14 - 13 few TGTGCCAGCAGCCAAGGAGTAGCTTCACCCCTCCACTTT CASSQGVASPLHF
TRBJ2-5 TRBV7-9 TRBD2 18 many TGTGCCAGCAGCCCTCGACCTTTTAGCGGGAGGGCGTTCGAGACCCAGTACTTC CASSPRPFSGRAFETQYF
TRBJ2-2 TRBV6-9 TRBD1 16 - TGTGCCAGCAGTTCCATGAGGACAGGGGGCAGGGGGGAGCTGTTTTTT CASSSMRTGGRGELFF
TRBJ2-3 TRBV28 TRBD2 17 many TGTGCCAGCAGTCCCGGCAGCGGGAGGGCTCGCACAGATACGCAGTATTTT CASSPGSGRARTDTQYF
TRBJ2-7 TRBV2 TRBD1 12 few TGTGCCAGCAGTTACAGGGGGAACGAGCAGTACTTC CASSYRGNEQYF
TRBJ2-2 TRBV11-2 TRBD2 16 few TGTGCCAGCAGCTCCACTAGCGGGTCCCTTAGGGGGGAGCTGTTTTTT CASSSTSGSLRGELFF
TRBJ2-2 TRBV20-1 - 14 - TGCAGTGCTAGAGATAGGAGAAACACCGGGGAGCTGTTTTTT CSARDRRNTGELFF
TRBJ2-7 TRBV5-1 - 14 few TGCGCCAGCAGCTTGGCGGGTTCTGAGTACGAGCAGTACTTC CASSLAGSEYEQYF
TRBJ2-3 TRBV20-1 TRBD2 18 - TGCAGTGCTCCCCACCCCGGGACTAGCGGGAGGGCCCTGGACACGCAGTATTTT CSAPHPGTSGRALDTQYF
TRBJ2-7 TRBV6-1 TRBD1 16 many TGTGCCAGCAGTGCTATCAACAGGGGTTCGTCCTACGAGCAGTACTTC CASSAINRGSSYEQYF
TRBJ1-2 TRBV12-3/TRBV12-4 - 13 few TGTGCCAGCTCCCCCGGCCTGGTTGGTGGCTACACCTTC CASSPGLVGGYTF
TRBJ1-2 TRBV18 - 14 many TGTGCCAGCTCACCAGGGCAGGGAGCCTCTGGCTACACCTTC CASSPGQGASGYTF
TRBJ1-1 TRBV6-1 - 13 many TGTGCCAGCAGGGGTAACATCAACACTGAAGCTTTCTTT CASRGNINTEAFF
TRBJ2-7 TRBV10-3 TRBD1 13 - TGTGCCATCGGGACAGGGGGGGCCTACGAGCAGTACTTC CAIGTGGAYEQYF
TRBJ1-6 TRBV2 - 14 - TGTGCCAGCAGCCGGGAGTTAACAAAATCACCCCTCCACTTT CASSRELTKSPLHF
TRBJ2-3 TRBV20-1 - 17 many TGCAGTGCTTCATCTTGGAGCGGGGAGGAGGGGGCAGATACGCAGTATTTT CSASSWSGEEGADTQYF
TRBJ2-1 TRBV4-1 TRBD2 17 - TGCGCCAGCAGCCCTCGGACTAGGCAGAGCATGAACAATGAGCAGTTCTTC CASSPRTRQSMNNEQFF
TRBJ2-3 TRBV12-3/TRBV12-4 - 17 many TGTGCCAGCAGTTGGGGTTATGGATCACCTAGCACAGATACGCAGTATTTT CASSWGYGSPSTDTQYF
TRBJ2-2 TRBV2 - 12 many TGTGCCAGCACTCTAGCGTCGGGGGAGCTGTTTTTT CASTLASGELFF
TRBJ1-5 TRBV3-1 - 16 few TGTGCCAGCAGCGACGGGACACCTTATAGCAATCAGCCCCAGCATTTT CASSDGTPYSNQPQHF
TRBJ2-7 TRBV27 - 15 few TGTGCCAGCAGTTCGTCGCCGGGACCTCCCTATGAGCAGTACTTC CASSSSPGPPYEQYF
TRBJ1-4 TRBV4-2 - 16 - TGTGCCAGCAGCCAAGATCGTGACAGCCGAAATGAAAAACTGTTTTTT CASSQDRDSRNEKLFF
TRBJ2-5 TRBV19 TRBD2 16 few TGTGCCAGTAGCCGGACTAGCGGGGGGGCCGGGGAGACCCAGTACTTC CASSRTSGGAGETQYF
TRBJ1-1 TRBV5-1 - 14 many TGCGCCAGCAGCTTGGCCGACACAGCTCCCGAAGCTTTCTTT CASSLADTAPEAFF
TRBJ2-2 TRBV20-1 TRBD1 13 few TGCAGTGCCGTTGACAGGGGATCCGGGGAGCTGTTTTTT CSAVDRGSGELFF
TRBJ2-5 TRBV20-1 TRBD2 16 many TGCAGTGCTAGCCCCTCGCTAGCGGGAGGTGGGGAGACCCAGTACTTC CSASPSLAGGGETQYF
TRBJ1-1 TRBV11-3 - 12 - TGTGCCAGCATCCATACCGGACTTGAAGCTTTCTTT CASIHTGLEAFF
TRBJ1-1 TRBV5-1 - 13 many TGCGCCAGCAGCTACCATCGGAACACTGAAGCTTTCTTT CASSYHRNTEAFF
TRBJ2-7 TRBV5-1 TRBD1 16 many TGCGCCAGCAGCCCCACCCCCGGGACAGGAGCCTACGAGCAGTACTTC CASSPTPGTGAYEQYF